This T cell receptor (beta chain) appears in the sequencing data of a study of breast tumors, draining lymph nodes, adjacent tissues. Study conclusions and caveats: Compared with lymph nodes, tumors were less diverse; compared with nontumor tissue, more. Luminal-like breast cancer showed significantly higher tumor–nontumor repertoire similarity than basal-like. Findings are consistent with lymph node origin and intratumoral expansion of most tumor T cells. That most tumor T cells come from lymph nodes remained unproven.

MiXCR, run by TCRdb on the multiplex PCR reads, gives a single entry per CDR3 protein. Counted here are more than 250,000 distinct CDR3 sequences, over 25% occurring once; the ten biggest clones make up over 0.95%. Germline assignment: CDR1 SSHAT and CDR2 FNYEAQ (reference sequence). The CDR3 totals 16 residues. Breast cancer patients provided tissue from their axillary draining lymph nodes. This clonotype was detected only once. What it recognizes is unknown. This chain links TRBV7-7 with TRBJ2-1, with TRBD2 identical over 15 bases. Sequenced sample: axillary lymph node tissue. The receptor was derived from a female donor with breast cancer. Some clones in this sample may be carry-over from other donors' samples. The CDR3, as DNA: TGTGCTAGAGATCTAGCGGGACTAGCGGGAGGCGGGGAGCAGTTCTTC. Translating gives CARDLAGLAGGGEQFF.